The entry that follows covers one T cell receptor (beta chain) sequence. Some clones are missing from TCRdb's copy, which holds only in-frame ones; the method was immunoSEQ multiplex PCR. The sample records over 100,000 clones, just under 95% being singletons. This sample was taken from a study of cytomegalovirus exposure and HLA in healthy donors. The CDR3 covers 16 residues. Trimming at V came to 3 bases and at J to 4 bases, leaving 8 bases not matched to a gene. Germline loops: CDR1 SGHRS, CDR2 YFSETQ. The sequenced material came from PBMCs. The receptor's source is a woman between 18 and 30 years old in good health and CMV-seronegative. The chain carries TRBV5-1 and TRBJ2-3, with 10 bases lining up with TRBD2. In DNA, the CDR3 is TGCGCCAGCAGCTACCGGACTAGCGGCTACTCAGATACGCAGTATTTT. It is translated as CASSYRTSGYSDTQYF. The full variable domain, with the rest looked up from reference TRBV5-1 and TRBJ2-3, is KAGVTQTPRYLIKTRGQQVTLSCSPISGHRSVSWYQQTPGQGLQFLFEYFSETQRNKGNFPGRFSGRQFSNSRSEMNVSTLELGDSALYLCASSYRTSGYSDTQYFGPGTRLTVL.